This T cell receptor beta chain was found in a study of blood T cell repertoires in COVID-19. Study-wide background: COVID-19 samples collected from the United States, Italy and Spain covered acute and convalescent phases. T cells, B-cell-depleted T cells, or PBMCs provided the cDNA or gDNA that served as material.

J was trimmed by 4 bases and V by 4 bases; bases with no gene match: 4. Germline CDR1 reads LGHDT; CDR2 reads YNNKEL (reference sequence). The CDR3 is 16 amino acids. As handled by the study authors: The authors estimated nucleated cell counts from reference gene primer amplification. Clones were read by immunoSEQ multiplex PCR, and TCRdb kept only the in-frame ones, dropping some. Clone size and the V and J calls come from that table; the DNA yielded D and trimming. The sample shows 100,000 to 120,000 clones, around 83% of them seen only once. This receptor was obtained from a woman over 75 with acute or convalescent COVID-19. Sequencing used peripheral blood. The chain carries TRBV3-1 (or the pseudogene TRBV3-2) and TRBJ2-2, with 12 bases matching TRBD2. The CDR3 DNA reads as TGTGCCAGCAGCCCCCTAGCGGGAGGGCGCACCGGGGAGCTGTTTTTT. Its protein is CASSPLAGGRTGELFF.